The T cell receptor (beta chain) described here comes from a study of cytomegalovirus exposure and HLA in healthy donors. Findings and limits, study-wide: The study recorded around 160 TCR beta chains that were cytomegalovirus-associated.

The approximately 120-subject validation cohort, separate from the roughly 700-subject first cohort, included the donors. In the case of this clone: Its antigen remains unidentified.

The germline CDR1 and CDR2 sequences are MRHNA and SNTAGT. The CDR3 covers 19 residues. V lost 3 bases to trimming and J lost 5 bases; unmatched junction nucleotides: 14. Using immunoSEQ multiplex PCR, the repertoire was profiled, and TCRdb retains in-frame clones only, with some absent. The data show a few hundred thousand clones, with approximately 88% seen just once and about an eighth held by the top ten. J is TRBJ2-2 and V is TRBV6-4; 11 bases agree with TRBD2. This TCR was sampled from a woman in her 30s in good health and CMV-seropositive. Source material: PBMCs. CDR3 loop: CASSDLGASGRLTTGELFF. The CDR3 nucleotides read TGTGCCAGCAGTGATTTAGGGGCTAGCGGGAGGTTGACGACCGGGGAGCTGTTTTTT.